The rows below give T cell receptor beta chains drawn from one sample of a study of low-dose radiotherapy and immunotherapy resistance in tumors. One entry per CDR3 protein, called by TCRdb with MiXCR from the reads. Altogether about 82,000 distinct CDR3 sequences are present, under 20% being singletons, with the ten largest covering roughly 6%. Material: PBMCs, obtained before treatment. These TCRs come from a male donor with prostate cancer. CDR3s include the opening cysteine and the closing phenylalanine or tryptophan. Fields, in order: D gene, J gene, clone size, V gene, CDR3 DNA, CDR3 protein. D genes are given only for firm matches. For some rows the clone size is stated as once, few or many, or as a class when expanded; others skip it.

-	TRBJ2-1	many	TRBV12-5	TGTGCTAGTGGTTTCCTAGTAAACCTGACAGTGGCCCAGGCGGAGCAGTTCTTC	CASGFLVNLTVAQAEQFF
TRBD1	TRBJ2-2	many	TRBV7-2	TGTGCCAGCAAACTGCGACAGGGTGGCACCGGGGAGCTGTTTTTT	CASKLRQGGTGELFF
TRBD1	TRBJ2-5	-	TRBV29-1	TGCAGCGTCCGATCGACAGGGCACGAGACCCAGTACTTC	CSVRSTGHETQYF
-	TRBJ1-2	many	TRBV12-5	TGTGCTAGTGGTTCCCCTTCTGGCTACACCTTC	CASGSPSGYTF
-	TRBJ2-3	many	TRBV5-1	TGCGCCAGCAGCTTGGAGTTGACAGATACGCAGTATTTT	CASSLELTDTQYF
-	TRBJ2-7	many	TRBV7-2	TGTGCCAGCAGCCGTGTGGGAAACGCGCTTATCATCTACGAGCAGTACTTC	CASSRVGNALIIYEQYF
TRBD2	TRBJ2-3	few	TRBV6-4	TGTGCCAGCAGTGAACAAGCGGGGGGATCCTCTAGCACAGATACGCAGTATTTT	CASSEQAGGSSSTDTQYF
-	TRBJ2-1	many	TRBV13	TGTGCCAGCAGCTTAGGGGGGGACTCGCAGTTCTTC	CASSLGGDSQFF
-	TRBJ2-1	many	TRBV29-1	TGCAGCGGGGTATACAGGGTCAATGAGCAGTTCTTC	CSGVYRVNEQFF
-	TRBJ2-1	many	TRBV2	TGTGCCAGCACCGCTTATCGGGCCCCCTCCTACAATGAGCAGTTCTTC	CASTAYRAPSYNEQFF
TRBD2	TRBJ2-1	many	TRBV20-1	TGCAGTGCTACCCCCGCCGGGACTAGCGGGGAACAGTTCTTC	CSATPAGTSGEQFF
TRBD1	TRBJ1-2	few	TRBV10-3	TGTGCCGTCGGACAGGGGATCACGGGCTACACCTTC	CAVGQGITGYTF
-	TRBJ2-5	many	TRBV23-1	TGCGCCAGCAGTCAAATTAAGGCGATCGAAGAGACCCAGTACTTC	CASSQIKAIEETQYF
-	TRBJ1-2	many	TRBV5-1	TGCGCCAGCAGCGCCGACGAGGGGTGGCATGGCTACACCTTC	CASSADEGWHGYTF
-	TRBJ2-2	many	TRBV29-1	TGCAGCGGCGGGGCCCAGGGTGGGGAGCTGTTTTTT	CSGGAQGGELFF
TRBD1	TRBJ1-3	many	TRBV25-1	TGTGCCAGCAGTGACACACGGACAGGGGGAAACACCATATATTTT	CASSDTRTGGNTIYF
-	TRBJ1-1	-	TRBV3-1	TGTGCCAGCAGCCCGGTGGGGAACACTGAAGCTTTCTTT	CASSPVGNTEAFF
TRBD2	TRBJ2-7	many	TRBV11-2	TGTGCCAGCAGCTACTGGACTAGCGGTTCCTACGAGCAGTACTTC	CASSYWTSGSYEQYF
-	TRBJ2-7	many	TRBV28	TGTGCCTCTGCCGGTCTAGCCTACGAGCAGTACTTC	CASAGLAYEQYF
TRBD1	TRBJ2-7	many	TRBV6-6	TGTGCCAGCAGTACACGACAGGGAAACTACGAGCAGTACTTC	CASSTRQGNYEQYF
-	TRBJ1-1	-	TRBV28	TGTGCCAGCATTACCCGGGGCCGGGGGAACACTGAAGCTTTCTTT	CASITRGRGNTEAFF
-	TRBJ1-3	many	TRBV11-2	TGTGCCAGCAGCTGGGCCTCGGGGTCTGGAAACACCATATATTTT	CASSWASGSGNTIYF
-	TRBJ2-5	many	TRBV10-3	TGTGCCATCAAAGGGGCGGGGGCGACTCATGGAGAGACCCAGTACTTC	CAIKGAGATHGETQYF
TRBD2	TRBJ2-1	many	TRBV19	TGTGCCAGTAGTATAGAGGGTGCGGGGGTGCGAGAGCAGTTCTTC	CASSIEGAGVREQFF
-	TRBJ2-3	many	TRBV6-5	TGTGCCAGCAGTTACTCGGTCCCCTATGGGACAGATACGCAGTATTTT	CASSYSVPYGTDTQYF
-	TRBJ2-7	once	TRBV27	TGTGCCAGCAGGGTATTAGGCTACGAGCAGTACTTC	CASRVLGYEQYF
-	TRBJ2-5	many	TRBV29-1	TGCAGCGTTGGTGAAATGTGGGAAACCGGGCACTTC	CSVGEMWETGHF
-	TRBJ1-2	-	TRBV2	TGTGCCAGCAGCGACGGGGGCGCCCTGGGCTACACCTTC	CASSDGGALGYTF
-	TRBJ2-2	many	TRBV9	TGTGCCAGCAGCGGATGGGACGGTGGGACCGGGGAGCTGTTTTTT	CASSGWDGGTGELFF
-	TRBJ2-7	many	TRBV29-1	TGCAGCGTTGAATCAGGCGGGTACGAGCAGTACTTC	CSVESGGYEQYF
-	TRBJ1-6	many	TRBV4-3	TGCGCCAGCCGGGGTTCAGGTCGAAATTCACCCCTCCACTTT	CASRGSGRNSPLHF
-	TRBJ2-3	many	TRBV20-1	TGCAGTGCTAGTTCGAACAGGGCCTACACAGATACGCAGTATTTT	CSASSNRAYTDTQYF
TRBD2	TRBJ2-1	many	TRBV25-1	TGTGCCAGCAGATTTAGCGGGGGAAAGAATGAGCAGTTCTTC	CASRFSGGKNEQFF
-	TRBJ1-6	-	TRBV19	TGTGCCAGTAGTATCGGGGGAGGCTCACCCCTCCACTTT	CASSIGGGSPLHF
-	TRBJ1-1	many	TRBV27	TGTGCCAGCAGTTCCGGAAGACGGAACACTGAAGCTTTCTTT	CASSSGRRNTEAFF
-	TRBJ2-1	many	TRBV5-4	TGTGCCAGCAGCTCACCACCATCGGACTCTGAGCAGTTCTTC	CASSSPPSDSEQFF
-	TRBJ2-7	-	TRBV2	TGTGCCAGCACCGCCTGGGGCCAGGACTACGAGCAGTACTTC	CASTAWGQDYEQYF
-	TRBJ1-6	many	TRBV5-1	TGCGCCAGCGCGGGGTCCTATAATTCACCCCTCCACTTT	CASAGSYNSPLHF
-	TRBJ1-2	many	TRBV6-5	TGTGCCAGCAGACGGGAAACCTGGGGTGGCTACACCTTC	CASRRETWGGYTF
TRBD1	TRBJ1-1	many	TRBV7-3	TGTGCCAGCAGCTTAAATGCAGGGGGCAGGACTGAAGCTTTCTTT	CASSLNAGGRTEAFF
TRBD1	TRBJ2-2	many	TRBV12-3/TRBV12-4	TGTGCCAGCAGCCAGGGGGCCGGGGAGCTGTTTTTT	CASSQGAGELFF
TRBD1	TRBJ2-7	many	TRBV7-2	TGTGCCAGCAGCGCCTCCGGGACAGGTTCCTACGAGCAGTACTTC	CASSASGTGSYEQYF
-	TRBJ2-5	-	TRBV28	TGTGCCAGCAGTTCCGGACAGTCCTTCCAAGAGACCCAGTACTTC	CASSSGQSFQETQYF
-	TRBJ2-3	-	TRBV5-1	TGCGCCAGCAGCGAAGCTAGCACAGATACGCAGTATTTT	CASSEASTDTQYF
TRBD2	TRBJ2-2	many	TRBV10-3	TGTGCCATTCAGCGGGAGGGCCCCGCCGGGGAGCTGTTTTTT	CAIQREGPAGELFF
-	TRBJ2-1	many	TRBV7-2	TGTGCCAGCAGCATTAGCGCACCTTACAATGAGCAGTTCTTC	CASSISAPYNEQFF
-	TRBJ1-5	-	TRBV6-6	TGTGCCAGCAGTTACGAGAGGCGCAATCAGCCCCAGCATTTT	CASSYERRNQPQHF